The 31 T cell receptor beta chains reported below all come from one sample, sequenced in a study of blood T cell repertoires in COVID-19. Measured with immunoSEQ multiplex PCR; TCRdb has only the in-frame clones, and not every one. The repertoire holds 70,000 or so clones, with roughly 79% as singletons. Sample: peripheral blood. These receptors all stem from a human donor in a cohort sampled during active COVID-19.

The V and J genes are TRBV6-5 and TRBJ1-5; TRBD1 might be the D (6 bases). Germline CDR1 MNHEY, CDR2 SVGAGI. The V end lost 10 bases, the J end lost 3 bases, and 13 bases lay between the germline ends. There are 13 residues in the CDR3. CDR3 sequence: CATLQGNNQPQHF. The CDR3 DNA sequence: TGTGCCACCCTACAGGGTAACAATCAGCCCCAGCATTTT.

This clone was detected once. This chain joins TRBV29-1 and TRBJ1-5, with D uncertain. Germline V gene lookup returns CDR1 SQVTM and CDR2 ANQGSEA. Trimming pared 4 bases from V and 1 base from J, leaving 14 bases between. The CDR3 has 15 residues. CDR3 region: CSVGFGSQSNQPQHF. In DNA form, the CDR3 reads TGCAGCGTTGGGTTCGGGAGTCAAAGCAATCAGCCCCAGCATTTT.

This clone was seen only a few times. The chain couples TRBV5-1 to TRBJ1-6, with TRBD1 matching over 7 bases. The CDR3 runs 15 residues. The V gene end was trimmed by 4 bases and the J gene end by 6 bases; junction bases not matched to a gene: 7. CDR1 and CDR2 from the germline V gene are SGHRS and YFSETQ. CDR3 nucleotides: TGCGCCAGCAGCCCCGGGACAGCTTCTAATTCACCCCTCCACTTT. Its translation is CASSPGTASNSPLHF.

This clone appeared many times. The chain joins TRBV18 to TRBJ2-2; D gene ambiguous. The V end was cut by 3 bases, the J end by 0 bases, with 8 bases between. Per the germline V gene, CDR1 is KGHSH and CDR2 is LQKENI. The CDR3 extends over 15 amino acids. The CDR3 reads CASSPVDTNTGELFF. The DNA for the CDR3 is TGTGCCAGCTCACCGGTAGACACGAACACCGGGGAGCTGTTTTTT.

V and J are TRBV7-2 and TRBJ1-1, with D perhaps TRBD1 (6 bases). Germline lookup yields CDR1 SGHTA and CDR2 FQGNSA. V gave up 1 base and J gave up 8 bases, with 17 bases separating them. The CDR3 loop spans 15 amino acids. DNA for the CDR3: TGTGCCAGCAGCTTAGTAGGCAGGGGCCGTGGGGAAGCTTTCTTT. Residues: CASSLVGRGRGEAFF.

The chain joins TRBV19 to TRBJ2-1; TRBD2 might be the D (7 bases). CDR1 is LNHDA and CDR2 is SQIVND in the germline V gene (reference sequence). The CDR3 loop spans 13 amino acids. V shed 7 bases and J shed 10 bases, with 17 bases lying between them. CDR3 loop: CASTGGWGGEQFF. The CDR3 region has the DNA TGTGCCAGTACTGGGGGATGGGGGGGCGAGCAGTTCTTC.

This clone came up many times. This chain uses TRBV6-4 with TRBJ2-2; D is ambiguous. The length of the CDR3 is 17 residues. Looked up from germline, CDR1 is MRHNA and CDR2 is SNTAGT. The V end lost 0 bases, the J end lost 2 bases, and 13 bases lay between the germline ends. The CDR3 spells CASSDSVSRLNTGELFF. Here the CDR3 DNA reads TGTGCCAGCAGTGACTCGGTATCGCGCCTTAACACCGGGGAGCTGTTTTTT.

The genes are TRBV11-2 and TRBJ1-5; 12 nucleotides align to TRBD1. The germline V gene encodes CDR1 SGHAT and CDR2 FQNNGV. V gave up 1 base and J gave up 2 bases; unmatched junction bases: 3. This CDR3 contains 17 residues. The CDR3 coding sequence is TGTGCCAGCAGCTTAGGGGACAGGGGGCCGGGCAATCAGCCCCAGCATTTT. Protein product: CASSLGDRGPGNQPQHF.

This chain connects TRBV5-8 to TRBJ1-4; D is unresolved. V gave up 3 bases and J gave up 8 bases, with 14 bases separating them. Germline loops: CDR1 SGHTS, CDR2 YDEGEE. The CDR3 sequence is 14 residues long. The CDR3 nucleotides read TGTGCCAGCAGCTCCGCAACAGTTGGCGAAAAACTGTTTTTT. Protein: CASSSATVGEKLFF.

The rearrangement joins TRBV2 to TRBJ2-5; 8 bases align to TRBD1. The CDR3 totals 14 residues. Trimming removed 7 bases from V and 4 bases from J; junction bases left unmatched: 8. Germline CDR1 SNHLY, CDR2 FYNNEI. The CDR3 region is CASTVDGQGETQYF. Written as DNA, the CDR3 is TGTGCCAGCACCGTGGACGGACAGGGAGAGACCCAGTACTTC.

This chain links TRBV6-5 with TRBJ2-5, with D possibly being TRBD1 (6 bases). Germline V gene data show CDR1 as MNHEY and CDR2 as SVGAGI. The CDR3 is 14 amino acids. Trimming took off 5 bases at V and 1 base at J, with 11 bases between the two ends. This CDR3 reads CASSPGTTQETQYF. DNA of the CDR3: TGTGCCAGCAGTCCCGGGACAACCCAAGAGACCCAGTACTTC.

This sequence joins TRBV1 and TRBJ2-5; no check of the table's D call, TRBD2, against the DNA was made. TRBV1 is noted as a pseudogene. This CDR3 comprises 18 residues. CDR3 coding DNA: TGCACCAGCAGCCAAGTGAAGAATAGCGGGAGTAGGGTTGAGACCCAGTACTTC. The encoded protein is CTSSQVKNSGSRVETQYF.

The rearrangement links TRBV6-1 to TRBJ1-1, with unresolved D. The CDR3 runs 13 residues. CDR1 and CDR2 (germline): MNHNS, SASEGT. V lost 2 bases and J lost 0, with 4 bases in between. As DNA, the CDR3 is TGTGCCAGCAGTGAATGGCTGAACACTGAAGCTTTCTTT. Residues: CASSEWLNTEAFF.

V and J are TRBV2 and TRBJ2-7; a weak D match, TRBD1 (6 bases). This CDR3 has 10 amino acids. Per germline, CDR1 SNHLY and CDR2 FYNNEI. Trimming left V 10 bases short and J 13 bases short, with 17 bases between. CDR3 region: CAISGTRTYF. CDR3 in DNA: TGTGCCATCTCCGGGACAAGGACCTACTTC.

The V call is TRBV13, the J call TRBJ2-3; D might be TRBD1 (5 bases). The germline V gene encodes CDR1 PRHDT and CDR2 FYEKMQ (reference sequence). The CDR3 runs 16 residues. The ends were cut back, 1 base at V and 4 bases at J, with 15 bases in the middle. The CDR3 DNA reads TGTGCCAGCAGCTTAGAAGGCCCTAGGGGCCCAGATACGCAGTATTTT. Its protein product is CASSLEGPRGPDTQYF. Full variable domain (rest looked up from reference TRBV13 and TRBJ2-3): AAGVIQSPRHLIKEKRETATLKCYPIPRHDTVYWYQQGPGQDPQFLISFYEKMQSDKGSIPDRFSAQQFSDYHSELNMSSLELGDSALYFCASSLEGPRGPDTQYFGPGTRLTVL.

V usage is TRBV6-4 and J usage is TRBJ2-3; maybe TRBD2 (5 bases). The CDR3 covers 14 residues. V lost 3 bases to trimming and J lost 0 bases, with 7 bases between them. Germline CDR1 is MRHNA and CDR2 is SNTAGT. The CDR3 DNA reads TGTGCCAGCAGTGAGGACTGGAGCACAGATACGCAGTATTTT. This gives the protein CASSEDWSTDTQYF.

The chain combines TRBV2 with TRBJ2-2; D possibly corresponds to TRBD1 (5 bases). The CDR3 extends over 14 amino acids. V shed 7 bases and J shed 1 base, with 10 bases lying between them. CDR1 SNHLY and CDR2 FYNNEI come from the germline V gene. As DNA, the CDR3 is TGTGCCAGCATTCAACAGGAGAACACCGGGGAGCTGTTTTTT. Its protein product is CASIQQENTGELFF.

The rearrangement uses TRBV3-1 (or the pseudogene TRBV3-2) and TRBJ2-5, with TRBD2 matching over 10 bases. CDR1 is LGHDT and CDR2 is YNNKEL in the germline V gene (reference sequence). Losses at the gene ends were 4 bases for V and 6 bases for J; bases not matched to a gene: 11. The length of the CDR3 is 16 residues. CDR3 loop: CASSLSASGSLKTQYF. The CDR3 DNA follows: TGTGCCAGCAGCCTCTCGGCTAGCGGGAGTTTAAAGACCCAGTACTTC.

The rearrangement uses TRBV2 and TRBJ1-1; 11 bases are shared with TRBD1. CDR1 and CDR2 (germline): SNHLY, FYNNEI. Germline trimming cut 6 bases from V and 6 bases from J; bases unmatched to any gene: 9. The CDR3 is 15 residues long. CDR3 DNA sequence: TGTGCCAGCAGCCCCCAGGGGGGACAGGGGGCTGAAGCTTTCTTT. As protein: CASSPQGGQGAEAFF.

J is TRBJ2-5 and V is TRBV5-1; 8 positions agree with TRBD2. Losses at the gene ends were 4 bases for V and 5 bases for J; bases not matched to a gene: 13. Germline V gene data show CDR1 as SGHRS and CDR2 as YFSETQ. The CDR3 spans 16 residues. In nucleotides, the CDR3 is TGCGCCAGCAGCCGGAATGGGGCGGGAGGAGCTGAGACCCAGTACTTC. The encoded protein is CASSRNGAGGAETQYF.

This CDR3 is CASSSHGTGGSTGELFF. The CDR3 DNA reads as TGTGCCAGCAGCTCTCACGGAACGGGGGGCAGCACCGGGGAGCTGTTTTTT. The J gene is TRBJ2-2, the V gene TRBV7-2, with D tentatively TRBD2 (7 bases). The length of the CDR3 is 17 residues. V was shortened by 4 bases and J by 4 bases, with 19 bases between the two germline ends. Looked up from germline, CDR1 is SGHTA and CDR2 is FQGNSA.

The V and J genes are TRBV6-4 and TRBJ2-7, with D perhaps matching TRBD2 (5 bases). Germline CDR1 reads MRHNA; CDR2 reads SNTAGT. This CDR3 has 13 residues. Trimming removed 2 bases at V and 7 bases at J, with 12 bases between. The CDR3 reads CASSDVLAGEQYF. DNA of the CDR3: TGTGCCAGCAGTGACGTCCTAGCTGGGGAGCAGTACTTC.

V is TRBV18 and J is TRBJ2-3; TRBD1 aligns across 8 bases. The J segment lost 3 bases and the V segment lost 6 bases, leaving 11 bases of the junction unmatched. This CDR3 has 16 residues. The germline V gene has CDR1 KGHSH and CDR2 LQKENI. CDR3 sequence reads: CASSPLRQGLTDTQYF. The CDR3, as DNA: TGTGCCAGCTCCCCCCTGAGACAGGGGTTGACAGATACGCAGTATTTT.

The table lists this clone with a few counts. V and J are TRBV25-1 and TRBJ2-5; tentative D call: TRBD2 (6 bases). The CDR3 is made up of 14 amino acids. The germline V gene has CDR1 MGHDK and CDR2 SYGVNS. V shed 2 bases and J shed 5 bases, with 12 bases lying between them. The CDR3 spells CASSEKGGRETQYF. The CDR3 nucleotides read TGTGCCAGCAGTGAAAAAGGAGGGAGGGAGACCCAGTACTTC.

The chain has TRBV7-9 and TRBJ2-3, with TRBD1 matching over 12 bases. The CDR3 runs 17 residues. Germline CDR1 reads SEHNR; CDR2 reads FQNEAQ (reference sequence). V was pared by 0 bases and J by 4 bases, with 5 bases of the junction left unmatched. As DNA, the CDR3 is TGTGCCAGCAGCTTAGCCGGGACAGGGGGCTTGGCAGATACGCAGTATTTT. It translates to CASSLAGTGGLADTQYF.

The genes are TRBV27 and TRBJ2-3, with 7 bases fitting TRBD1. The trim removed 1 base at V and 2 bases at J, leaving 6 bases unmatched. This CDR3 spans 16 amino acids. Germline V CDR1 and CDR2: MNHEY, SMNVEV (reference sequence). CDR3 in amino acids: CASSLYGDSYTDTQYF. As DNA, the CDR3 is TGTGCCAGCAGTTTATACGGGGACAGTTACACAGATACGCAGTATTTT.

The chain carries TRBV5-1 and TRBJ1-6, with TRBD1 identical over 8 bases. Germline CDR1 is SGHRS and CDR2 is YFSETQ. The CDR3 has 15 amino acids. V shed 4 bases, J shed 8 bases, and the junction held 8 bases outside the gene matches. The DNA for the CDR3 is TGCGCCAGCAGCGTAAGACAGGGGAACTATTCACCCCTCCACTTT. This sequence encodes CASSVRQGNYSPLHF.

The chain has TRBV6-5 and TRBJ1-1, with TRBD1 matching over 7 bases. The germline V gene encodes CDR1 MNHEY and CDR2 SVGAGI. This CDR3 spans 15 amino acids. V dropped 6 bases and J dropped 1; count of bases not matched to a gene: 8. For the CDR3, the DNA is TGTGCCAGCAGCCGTCAGGAGGGGGCGAACACTGAAGCTTTCTTT. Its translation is CASSRQEGANTEAFF.

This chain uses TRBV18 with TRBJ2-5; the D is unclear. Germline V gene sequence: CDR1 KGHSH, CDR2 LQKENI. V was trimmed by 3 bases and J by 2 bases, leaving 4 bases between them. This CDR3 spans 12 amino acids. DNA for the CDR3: TGTGCCAGCTCACCCAATCAAGAGACCCAGTACTTC. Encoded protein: CASSPNQETQYF.

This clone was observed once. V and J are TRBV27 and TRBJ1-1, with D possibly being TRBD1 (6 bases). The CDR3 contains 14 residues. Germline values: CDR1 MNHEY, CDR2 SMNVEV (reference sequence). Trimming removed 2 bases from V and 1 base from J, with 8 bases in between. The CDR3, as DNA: TGTGCCAGCAGTTTAACAGGGCCGAACACTGAAGCTTTCTTT. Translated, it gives CASSLTGPNTEAFF.

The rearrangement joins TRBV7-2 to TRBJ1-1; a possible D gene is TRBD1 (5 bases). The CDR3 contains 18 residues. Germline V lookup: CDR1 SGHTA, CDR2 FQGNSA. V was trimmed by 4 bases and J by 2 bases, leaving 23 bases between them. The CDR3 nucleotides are TGTGCCAGCAGCTGGTTGGTGGGGGGGAGAGGATCTAACACTGAAGCTTTCTTT. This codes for CASSWLVGGRGSNTEAFF.